This T cell receptor (beta chain) is drawn from a study of T cells in Graves' hyperthyroidism and ophthalmopathy. A single count supports this clonotype. Its target is unknown. Whole-study findings and limits: Ophthalmopathy and stable hyperthyroidism were separated by a 13 V-J model.

The J segment lost 5 bases and the V segment lost 5 bases, leaving 10 bases of the junction unmatched. The CDR3 has 15 residues. Germline loops: CDR1 SGHTA, CDR2 FQGNSA. There were TCR beta CDR3 regions amplified from RNA transcripts. The primer set for the first-round RT-PCR of the TCR CDR3 was HTBI. TCRdb re-called the multiplex PCR reads with MiXCR, one entry per CDR3 protein. The table lists approximately 870,000 distinct CDR3 sequences, about 38% of them singletons, with around 9.3% in the top ten. The chain carries TRBV7-2 and TRBJ2-5; 8 nucleotides align to TRBD2. This TCR was sampled from a man aged 18 to 30 with Graves' hyperthyroidism. The specimen was blood. This CDR3 is CASSEPSGLGETQYF. CDR3 coding DNA: TGTGCCAGCAGCGAACCTAGCGGGCTTGGGGAGACCCAGTACTTC.